This record covers a single TCR beta chain. This clonotype has ten or more counts. Its recognized antigen is unknown. Per-base quality was not reported, and no clone a single base away is much larger than it. The data stem from a study of regulatory T cells in long-lasting Graves disease (dated by TCRdb to about 2021). Context from the whole study: In the newly diagnosed Graves' disease group, patients had been taking antithyroid drugs for less than 3 months. A total of 35 or so samples were covered by TCR sequencing, comprising roughly 13 persistent and some 20 newly diagnosed Graves' disease patients. Peripheral blood TCR sequencing and RNA sequencing compared persistent Graves' disease patients with newly diagnosed Graves' disease patients. The study was conducted in China and was registered as a clinical trial. Points the paper makes about the study in general: More public clonotypes were shared among persistent patients (fewer than 3,000) than among newly diagnosed patients (under 1,000). Because the primary lesion, thyroid tissue, could not be accessed, the study looked at peripheral blood alone. Only the TCR beta chain was sequenced and analyzed. The authors noted that the small sample size was a limitation that may lower accuracy. Preferential use of TRBV28, TRBJ1-2 and TRBJ2-5 was observed in persistent disease, whereas TRBV20-1 and TRBJ2-1 were favored in newly diagnosed disease. Persistent Graves' disease patients showed lower TCR Shannon entropy and fewer highly expanded clones than newly diagnosed patients, suggesting clonal expansion.

Library preparation employed multiplex PCR. The sequencing machine was an Illumina HiSeq 4000. To build TCR beta libraries, CDR3 regions were amplified by Arm-PCR using iRepertoire HTBI primers. Before sequencing, the PCR products underwent gel purification. The paper's data handling went like this. A total of roughly 65 TRBV and 14 TRBJ segments were identified across samples and were used for gene usage analysis of CDR3 amino acid clonotypes. COPE and FqMerger were used to merge filtered high-quality paired reads into contigs. BLAST was used to align contigs to the IMGT TRBV, TRBD and TRBJ reference genes, and CDR3 was defined following IMGT. Any clonotype with a frequency above 0.1% was counted as a highly expanded clone. Shannon entropy served as the measure of repertoire diversity, while the Gini coefficient captured V-J evenness. Clonotypes shared by more than one individual were considered public. TCRdb ran its own pipeline on the public reads, namely fastp trimming at Q25 and MiXCR clone calling, and kept in-frame beta chains. For every CDR3 protein sequence, its rows merge into one entry that carries the most common genes and DNA. These V and J calls rely on TCRdb rather than the paper's analysis. The sample table shows hundreds of thousands of distinct CDR3 sequences, and around 15% are seen once. Together, the top ten hold 25% of the sample.

This sample's time point label indicates: newly diagnosed GD, antithyroid drugs for less than 3 months. For both TCR sequencing and RNA sequencing, RNA was extracted from PBMCs using TRIzol. The diagnosis of Graves' disease followed American Thyroid Association guidelines. Recruitment of patients was carried out at an endocrinology department in Xi'an, China. Each patient gave approximately 10 milliliters of peripheral blood, collected in an EDTA anticoagulant tube. Ficoll Paque Plus density gradient separation was used to isolate PBMCs, and no additional T cell sorting was done. RNA quality was checked with an Agilent 2100 Bioanalyzer and agarose gel, and concentration with a NanoDrop 2000. The CDR3 runs 10 residues from the cysteine to the phenylalanine. Of the read, only the CDR3 DNA is kept; its 30 bases are in frame from base 1. The germline V gene provides CDR1 MNHNS and CDR2 SASEGT. Trimming at the junction amounts to 6 bases on V and 9 bases on J, and the germline ends lie 8 bases apart.

The data were also submitted as part of a second study, on T cells in Graves' hyperthyroidism and ophthalmopathy. The second study, in turn, reports: Graves' hyperthyroidism was defined as stable when no progression to ophthalmopathy occurred over 18 months of follow-up. The hyperthyroidism patients were between 18 and 65 years old and newly diagnosed, with a disease duration of less than 2 months. Patients with uncontrolled infections, other autoimmune diseases, pregnancy or lactation were excluded. Clinical symptoms, serum thyroxine and TRAb, thyroid ultrasound, and orbital computed tomography formed the basis for the diagnoses. The first round of RT-PCR for the TCR CDR3 was performed with the HTBI primer set and the Qiagen OneStep RT-PCR kit. Most expanded thyroid clonotypes (frequency above 0.001) were also detected in blood, a finding suggesting that blood repertoires may reflect thyroid immune responses. Ophthalmopathy was separated from stable hyperthyroidism by a 13 V-J signature model, with over 85% sensitivity and about 84% specificity obtained in cross-validation and 80%/75% obtained in testing. In validation, progression to ophthalmopathy was predicted by the model with roughly 69% sensitivity and 72% to 85% specificity, a median of approximately 6.5 months before onset. To identify TCR V-J signatures that set the groups apart, the researchers used a discovery cohort of about a hundred patients, made up of under 45 with Graves' ophthalmopathy and some 58 with stable Graves' hyperthyroidism. Prospective prediction of ophthalmopathy was tested in an independent validation cohort of 18 to 20 hyperthyroidism patients and 17 patients who later progressed to ophthalmopathy. For training and testing, the 100 patients in the discovery cohort were randomly divided in a 7:3 ratio. The study also compared thyroid tissue and blood T-cell repertoires from about six Graves' hyperthyroidism patients. Following sampling, methimazole starting at 30 mg daily was given to hyperthyroidism patients, and high-dose intravenous methylprednisolone was given to ophthalmopathy patients. A second multiplex PCR round built the libraries, followed by size selection and purification. Libraries were sequenced paired-end with 100 bp reads on an Illumina HiSeq2000. SOAPnuke was used to process the raw data, throwing out any read that contained adapters or uncalled bases, had a mean Phred below 15, or lacked an exact constant-primer or identifier match. High-quality paired reads were merged using COPE v1.2.5, and each unique nucleotide sequence was defined as a clonotype. MiTCR v1.1 was used to align the clonotypes against IMGT TRBV, TRBD and TRBJ reference segments. Analysis was restricted to V-J combinations with a frequency above 0.0001, which covered 99% to 99.2% of repertoires. The TCS score was defined as the ratio of F50 (clonal expansion) to E x V (chaos), calculated using BLOSUM62-based TCRdist between CDR3 peptides within each V-J. Welch's t-statistics and random forest reduced around 520 V-J features to roughly 13, which were used in a naive Bayes classifier (R e1071). Sample size was not statistically predetermined, and investigators were not blinded to group allocation. The paper reports TCR Vbeta CDR3 sequencing of some 140 peripheral blood samples: 43 ophthalmopathy, about 75 hyperthyroidism and around 17 progressor patients.

Sequencing was performed on peripheral blood mononuclear cells (PBMCs), taken at new diagnosis, from a patient treated with antithyroid drugs. The rearrangement combines TRBV6-1 with TRBJ1-1; D gene: possibly TRBD1, on 5 matching bases. The TCR comes from a woman aged 35-65 years with Graves disease. Donor details come from another sample of the same person, matched by shared clones. The DNA reads as follows: TGTGCCAGCAGCCGGGACCAAGCTTTCTTT. This codes for CASSRDQAFF.